These T cell receptor beta chains were read from a single sample in a study of OX40 agonist ivuxolimab in advanced cancers. Profiling relied on immunoSEQ multiplex PCR, and the TCRdb table lists in-frame clones only, not all of them. Seen here are roughly 46,000 clones, more than 65% observed once, and the top ten hold around 2.6%. The source material was CD4+ or CD8+ T cells sorted from blood, sampled in a trial of the OX40 agonist ivuxolimab. Receptors originate from an adult with an advanced solid tumor such as melanoma, head and neck, liver or kidney cancer. The CDR3 runs from the conserved cysteine through the conserved F or W. The D gene is left open where the match is weak. Where a row states a size, it is once, few, many or the class of an expanded clone; other rows omit it.

V gene,J gene,clone size,D gene,CDR3 DNA,CDR3 protein
TRBV6-4,TRBJ1-1,.,.,TGTGCCAGCGCCCTGGACAGGAACACTGAAGCTTTCTTT,CASALDRNTEAFF
TRBV12-5,TRBJ1-5,.,TRBD1,TGTGCTAGTGGGACCGGACAGGGAATTGGCAATCAGCCCCAGCATTTT,CASGTGQGIGNQPQHF
TRBV10-1,TRBJ2-1,.,TRBD2,TGCGCCAGCAGTGAGTGGCTAGCGGGAGTCGGTGAGCAGTTCTTC,CASSEWLAGVGEQFF
TRBV2,TRBJ2-7,.,TRBD2,TGTGCCAGCAGTGAAATGACGGGGGGAAACGAGCAGTACTTC,CASSEMTGGNEQYF
TRBV5-3,TRBJ2-3,once,.,TGTGCCAGAAAGCCGGACACAGATACGCAGTATTTT,CARKPDTDTQYF
TRBV6-1,TRBJ2-7,.,.,TGTGCCAGCAGTGCCGGCAGGGAGTACGAGCAGTACTTC,CASSAGREYEQYF
TRBV2,TRBJ2-7,.,.,TGTGCCAGCAGGCAGGCAGGCGAGCAGTACTTC,CASRQAGEQYF
TRBV6-6,TRBJ2-7,.,.,TGTGCCAGCAGCCCCGACTACGAGCAGTACTTC,CASSPDYEQYF
TRBV6-1,TRBJ1-5,once,.,TGTGCCAGCAGCAATCAGCCCCAGCATTTT,CASSNQPQHF
TRBV2,TRBJ2-3,.,.,TGTGCCAGCAGTGCCGGGGGGCATACTAGCACAGATACGCAGTATTTT,CASSAGGHTSTDTQYF
TRBV18,TRBJ2-7,.,TRBD1,TGTGCCGGCTCACCGATAGGACAGGGTATCAACGAGCAGTACTTC,CAGSPIGQGINEQYF
TRBV2,TRBJ2-3,.,.,TGTGCCAGCAGTCGTAGCGGCACAGATACGCAGTATTTT,CASSRSGTDTQYF
TRBV5-8,TRBJ2-6,.,.,TGTGCCAGCAGCTTGGGGGGCGGGGCCAACGTCCTGACTTTC,CASSLGGGANVLTF
TRBV27,TRBJ1-5,.,TRBD1,TGTGCCAGCAGCCCCGGGACAGGGAAGGGTCAGCCCCAGCATTTT,CASSPGTGKGQPQHF
TRBV4-3,TRBJ2-7,.,TRBD2,TGCGCCAGCAGCCAAGATAGGATAGCGGGGCCGTACGAGCAGTACTTC,CASSQDRIAGPYEQYF
TRBV27,TRBJ1-5,.,.,TGTGCCAGCAGTTTATTCAGGGCGGACAATCAGCCCCAGCATTTT,CASSLFRADNQPQHF
TRBV7-2,TRBJ1-1,.,.,TGTGCCAGCAGGCGGGGGTGGCAGAACACTGAAGCTTTCTTT,CASRRGWQNTEAFF
TRBV6-5,TRBJ2-1,.,.,TGTGCCAGCAGTTACCTGCGGAACTCCTACAATGAGCAGTTCTTC,CASSYLRNSYNEQFF
TRBV2,TRBJ1-2,few,TRBD1,TGTGCCAGTCGGGAGGGGGCTAGAGGCTACACCTTC,CASREGARGYTF
TRBV7-6,TRBJ2-1,.,.,TGTGCCAGCAGCAGAGGGGGTCAGGCCTACAATGAGCAGTTCTTC,CASSRGGQAYNEQFF
TRBV10-3,TRBJ2-1,once,TRBD1,TGTGCCATCAGCTCGGGACAGGGAATGGACAATGAGCAGTTCTTC,CAISSGQGMDNEQFF
TRBV11-2,TRBJ2-3,.,.,TGTGCCAGCAGCTTAGGACAGGACCTTAGCACAGATACGCAGTATTTT,CASSLGQDLSTDTQYF
TRBV6-6,TRBJ2-7,once,TRBD1,TGTGCCAGCAGTTACCCGGGACAGGGAAGTACCTACGAGCAGTACTTC,CASSYPGQGSTYEQYF
TRBV5-6,TRBJ2-5,.,.,TGTGCCAGCAGCTGGGCCTCCCTAGGATTGAAAGAGACCCAGTACTTC,CASSWASLGLKETQYF
TRBV19,TRBJ2-7,.,.,TGTGCCGGAACACGACCCGCCCTACGCGAGCAGTACTTC,CAGTRPALREQYF
TRBV5-5,TRBJ1-3,once,TRBD1,TGTGCCAGCAGCCCACAGGGGTCCTCTGGAAACACCATATATTTT,CASSPQGSSGNTIYF
TRBV2,TRBJ2-3,.,.,TGTGCCGGGGGATTTGGGGGCACAGATACGCAGTATTTT,CAGGFGGTDTQYF
TRBV19,TRBJ1-1,few,TRBD1,TGTGCCAGTATGGCAGGGGGTGGGGACACTGAAGCTTTCTTT,CASMAGGGDTEAFF
TRBV18,TRBJ1-5,.,.,TGTGCCAGCTCCCTGGTGGGTGGGGGTCAGCCCCAGCATTTT,CASSLVGGGQPQHF
TRBV2,TRBJ1-1,.,.,TGTGCCAGCAGTGAAGCGGTGATGAACACTGAAGCTTTCTTT,CASSEAVMNTEAFF
TRBV6-1,TRBJ1-3,.,.,TGTGCCAGCAGTGTCCCGGGACGAGGAAACACCATATATTTT,CASSVPGRGNTIYF
TRBV2,TRBJ1-5,.,.,TGTGCCAGCAGTCCCCGAACGAATCAGCCCCAGCATTTT,CASSPRTNQPQHF
TRBV10-2,TRBJ1-5,.,TRBD1,TGCGCCAGCAGTAGGGACAGGGGAATAGGTGGCAATCAGCCCCAGCATTTT,CASSRDRGIGGNQPQHF
TRBV2,TRBJ2-1,.,.,TGTGCCAGCAGGTGGGACGGCTCCTACAATGAGCAGTTCTTC,CASRWDGSYNEQFF
TRBV19,TRBJ1-5,once,.,TGTGCCAGTAGTATCGGGGCGGGGGAAGGGTATGGCGGGCCCCAGCATTTT,CASSIGAGEGYGGPQHF
TRBV6-5,TRBJ2-1,.,TRBD2,TGTGCCAGCAGCGATAGCGGGGATGAGCAGTTCTTC,CASSDSGDEQFF
TRBV7-9,TRBJ1-2,.,TRBD1,TGTGCCAGCAGCAGCGGGACAGTTTACGGCTACACCTTC,CASSSGTVYGYTF
TRBV5-1,TRBJ2-5,.,TRBD1,TGCGCCAGCAGAGGACAGGGTGGGGAGACCCAGTACTTC,CASRGQGGETQYF
TRBV21-1,TRBJ2-1,.,.,TGTGCCAGCAGCGATCCAAGACAGTTCTCCTACAATGAGCAGTTCTTC,CASSDPRQFSYNEQFF
TRBV18,TRBJ2-2,.,.,TGTGCCAGCTCTCCGGGACCCTTGAGCGGGGAGCTGTTTTTT,CASSPGPLSGELFF
TRBV21-1,TRBJ1-1,.,.,TGTGCCAGCAGCCTCCAGGGGACAGGGGGCCGAGCCACTGAAGCTTTCTTT,CASSLQGTGGRATEAFF
TRBV4-3,TRBJ2-1,.,TRBD1,TGCGCCAGCAGCCAAGCCGGACAGGGGGCAGGTGAGCAGTTCTTC,CASSQAGQGAGEQFF
TRBV23-1,TRBJ2-7,.,TRBD2,TGCGCCAGCAGTCATTACCCTAGCGGGAGTATCTACGAGCAGTACTTC,CASSHYPSGSIYEQYF
TRBV2,TRBJ1-5,once,TRBD1,TGTGCCACCAGGACAGGGCCCAATAATCAGCCCCAGCATTTT,CATRTGPNNQPQHF
TRBV4-1,TRBJ1-1,.,.,TGCGCCAGCAGCCACGCCGGGACACACCCTGAAGCTTTCTTT,CASSHAGTHPEAFF
TRBV18,TRBJ2-7,.,TRBD1,TGTGCCAGCTCGCCACAGGGGGCCTACGAGCAGTACTTC,CASSPQGAYEQYF
TRBV30,TRBJ2-1,.,.,TGTGCCTGGAGTGTTGGCGACTCGTTTGACAATGAGCAGTTCTTC,CAWSVGDSFDNEQFF
TRBV4-1,TRBJ2-7,.,.,TGCGCCAGCAGCCAAGACTCAAACGGGGGCTGGTACGAGCAGTACTTC,CASSQDSNGGWYEQYF
TRBV7-3,TRBJ2-1,.,TRBD2,TGTGCCAGCGGGCTAGCGGGTTACAATGAGCAGTTCTTC,CASGLAGYNEQFF
TRBV6-6,TRBJ1-1,once,.,TGTGCCAGCAGTTACGGTAGTGAAGCTTTCTTT,CASSYGSEAFF
TRBV4-2,TRBJ1-1,.,TRBD1,TGTGCCAGCAGCTTCAGGGGGTGGACTGAAGCTTTCTTT,CASSFRGWTEAFF
TRBV27,TRBJ1-1,.,.,TGTGCCAGCAGTGAAGGGGATAACACTGAAGCTTTCTTT,CASSEGDNTEAFF
TRBV7-3,TRBJ1-1,.,.,TGTGCCAGCAGCTTAGGGACGAGGGCTGAAGCTTTCTTT,CASSLGTRAEAFF
TRBV18,TRBJ2-2,few,.,TGTGCCAGCTCACCGGGCAGCGCCCTTGTAACCGGGGAGCTGTTTTTT,CASSPGSALVTGELFF
TRBV5-6,TRBJ2-3,.,TRBD2,TGTGCTAGCAGCTTCGGACTAGACCACACAGATACGCAGTATTTT,CASSFGLDHTDTQYF
TRBV14,TRBJ2-3,.,TRBD2,TGTGCCAGCAGCCACGGGACTAGCGGGGCAGATACGCAGTATTTT,CASSHGTSGADTQYF
TRBV9,TRBJ2-7,.,TRBD2,TGTGCCAGCAGCGAAAGGGCTAGCGGGAGGGGCGGGCAGTACTTC,CASSERASGRGGQYF
TRBV19,TRBJ2-7,.,TRBD1,TGTGCCAGTAACAACAGGGGGCTAACCTACGAGCAGTACTTC,CASNNRGLTYEQYF
TRBV10-1,TRBJ1-2,.,TRBD1,TGCGCCAGCAGTGCACAGGGGGCCAAGAGCGGCTACACCTTC,CASSAQGAKSGYTF